A single sample is the source of the 6 T cell receptor beta chains below, sequenced in a study of blood T cell repertoires in COVID-19. Assay: immunoSEQ multiplex PCR; the TCRdb copy retains only in-frame clones and omits some. The sample lists under 95,000 clones; over 80% were seen once. The specimen sequenced was peripheral blood. These receptors originate from a woman older than 75 with active or convalescent COVID-19.

This chain links TRBV19 with TRBJ1-6; D is undetermined. This CDR3 comprises 15 residues. Germline assignment: CDR1 LNHDA and CDR2 SQIVND (reference sequence). Between the trimmed V and J ends, which lost 4 bases and 0 bases, there was a span of 7 bases. The CDR3, as DNA: TGTGCCAGTAGTAGGGAGAGCTCCTATAATTCACCCCTCCACTTT. It yields the protein CASSRESSYNSPLHF.

The V call is TRBV5-1, the J call TRBJ1-5; the D is unclear. Germline V gene sequence: CDR1 SGHRS, CDR2 YFSETQ. Trimming removed 4 bases from V and 0 bases from J, with 11 bases in between. The CDR3 has 15 amino acids. CDR3 amino acids: CASSREGNSNQPQHF. The CDR3 DNA is TGCGCCAGCAGCCGGGAGGGAAATAGCAATCAGCCCCAGCATTTT. The whole variable domain, remainder taken from reference TRBV5-1 and TRBJ1-5, is KAGVTQTPRYLIKTRGQQVTLSCSPISGHRSVSWYQQTPGQGLQFLFEYFSETQRNKGNFPGRFSGRQFSNSRSEMNVSTLELGDSALYLCASSREGNSNQPQHFGDGTRLSIL.

This chain links TRBV2 with TRBJ2-7; TRBD1 agrees at 8 bases. CDR1 is SNHLY and CDR2 is FYNNEI in the germline V gene. This CDR3 contains 15 residues. V lost 7 bases and J lost 1; bases outside the gene matches: 9. The CDR3 protein is CASKPRDRSSYEQYF. CDR3 nucleotide sequence: TGTGCCAGCAAACCCCGGGACAGGAGTTCCTACGAGCAGTACTTC.

This rearrangement joins TRBV19 to TRBJ1-4, with 8 bases matching TRBD1. CDR1 LNHDA and CDR2 SQIVND come from the germline V gene (reference sequence). This CDR3 comprises 13 residues. V gave up 10 bases and J gave up 7 bases; unmatched junction bases: 8. CDR3 region: CANVDRGGEKLFF. The CDR3 DNA sequence: TGTGCCAACGTCGACAGGGGAGGTGAAAAACTGTTTTTT.

The V gene is TRBV7-2, the J gene TRBJ2-5; TRBD2 matches at 9 bases. The ends lost 0 bases at V and 1 base at J; junction bases unmatched: 3. Germline V gene data show CDR1 as SGHTA and CDR2 as FQGNSA. The CDR3 totals 16 residues. The CDR3 DNA reads TGTGCCAGCAGCTTAGCGACAGCGGGGGGCCAAGAGACCCAGTACTTC. Its translation: CASSLATAGGQETQYF.

The V and J genes are TRBV3-1 (or the pseudogene TRBV3-2) and TRBJ2-1, with 9 nucleotides matching TRBD1. This CDR3 spans 15 amino acids. The trim removed 5 bases at V and 8 bases at J, leaving 10 bases unmatched. Germline-derived CDR1 and CDR2 are LGHDT and YNNKEL (reference sequence). CDR3 region: CASSAGTGTLDEQFF. The CDR3 coding sequence is TGTGCCAGCAGCGCCGGGACAGGGACTTTAGATGAGCAGTTCTTC.